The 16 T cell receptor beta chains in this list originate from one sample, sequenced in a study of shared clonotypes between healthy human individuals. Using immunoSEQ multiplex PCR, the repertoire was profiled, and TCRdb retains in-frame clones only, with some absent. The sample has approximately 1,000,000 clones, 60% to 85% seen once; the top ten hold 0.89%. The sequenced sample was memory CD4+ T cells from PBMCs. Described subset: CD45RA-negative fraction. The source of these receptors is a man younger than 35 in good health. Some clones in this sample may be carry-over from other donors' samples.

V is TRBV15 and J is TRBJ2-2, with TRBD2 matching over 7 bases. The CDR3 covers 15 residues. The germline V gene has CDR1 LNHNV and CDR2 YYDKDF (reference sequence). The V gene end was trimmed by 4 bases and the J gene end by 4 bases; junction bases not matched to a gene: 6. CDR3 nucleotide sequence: TGTGCCACCAGCAACGGACTAGTTGGCACCGGGGAGCTGTTTTTT. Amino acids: CATSNGLVGTGELFF.

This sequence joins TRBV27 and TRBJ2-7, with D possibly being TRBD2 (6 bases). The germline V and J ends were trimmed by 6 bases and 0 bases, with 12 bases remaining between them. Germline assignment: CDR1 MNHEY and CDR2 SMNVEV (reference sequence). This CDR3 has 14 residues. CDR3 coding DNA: TGTGCCAGCAGCCGGAGCGGGTACTCCTACGAGCAGTACTTC. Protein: CASSRSGYSYEQYF.

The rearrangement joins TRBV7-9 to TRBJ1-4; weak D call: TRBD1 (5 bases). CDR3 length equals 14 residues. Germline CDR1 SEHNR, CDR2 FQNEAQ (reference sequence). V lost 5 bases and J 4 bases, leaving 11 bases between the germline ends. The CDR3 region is CASSLWGLNEKLFF. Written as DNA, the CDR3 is TGTGCCAGCAGCCTATGGGGCCTTAATGAAAAACTGTTTTTT.

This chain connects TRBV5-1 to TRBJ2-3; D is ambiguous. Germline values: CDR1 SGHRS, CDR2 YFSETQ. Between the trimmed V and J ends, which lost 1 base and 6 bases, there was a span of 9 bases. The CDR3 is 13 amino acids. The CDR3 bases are TGCGCCAGCAGCTTGAACATCGTGGATACGCAGTATTTT. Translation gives CASSLNIVDTQYF.

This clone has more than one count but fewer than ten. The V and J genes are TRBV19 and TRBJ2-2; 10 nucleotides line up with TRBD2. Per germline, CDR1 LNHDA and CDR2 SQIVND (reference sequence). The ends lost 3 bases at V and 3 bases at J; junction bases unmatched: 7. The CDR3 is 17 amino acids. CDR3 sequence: CASSMRAGGPDTGELFF. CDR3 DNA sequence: TGTGCCAGTAGTATGAGAGCGGGAGGGCCGGACACCGGGGAGCTGTTTTTT.

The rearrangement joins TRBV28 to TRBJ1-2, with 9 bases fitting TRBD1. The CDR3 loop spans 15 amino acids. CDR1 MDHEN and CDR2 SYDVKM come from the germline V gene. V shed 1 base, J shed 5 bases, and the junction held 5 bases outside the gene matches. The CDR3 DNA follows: TGTGCCAGCAGTTTATATCGGGACAGGGATTATGGCTACACCTTC. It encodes CASSLYRDRDYGYTF.

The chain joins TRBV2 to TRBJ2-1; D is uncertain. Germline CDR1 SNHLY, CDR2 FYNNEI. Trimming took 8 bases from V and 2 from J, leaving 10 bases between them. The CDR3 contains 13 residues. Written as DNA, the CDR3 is TGTGCCAGCTCCGGCAACACCTACAATGAGCAGTTCTTC. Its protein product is CASSGNTYNEQFF.

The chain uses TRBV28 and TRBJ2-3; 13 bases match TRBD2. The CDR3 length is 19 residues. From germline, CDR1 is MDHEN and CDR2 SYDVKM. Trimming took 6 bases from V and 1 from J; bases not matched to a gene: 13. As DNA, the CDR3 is TGTGCCAGCAGCCAGCCCCTTAGGACTAGCGGGAGAGGCACAGATACGCAGTATTTT. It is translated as CASSQPLRTSGRGTDTQYF.

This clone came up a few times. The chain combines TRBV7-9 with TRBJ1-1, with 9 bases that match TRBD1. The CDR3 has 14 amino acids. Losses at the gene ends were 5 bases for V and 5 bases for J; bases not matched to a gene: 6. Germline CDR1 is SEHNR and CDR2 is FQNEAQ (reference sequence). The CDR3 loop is CASSPRTGETEAFF. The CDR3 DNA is TGTGCCAGCAGCCCAAGGACAGGGGAGACTGAAGCTTTCTTT.

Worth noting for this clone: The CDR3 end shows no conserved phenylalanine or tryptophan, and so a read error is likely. CDR3 nucleotide sequence: TGTGCCAGCAGTTTCGGGTTCCGGGGGCGCGAGCCCCAGCATCTT. As protein: CASSFGFRGREPQHL. The chain recombines TRBV28 with TRBJ1-5; D may be TRBD1 (6 bases). This CDR3 region has 15 residues. V was shortened by 3 bases and J by 8 bases, with 17 bases between the two germline ends. Germline V gene sequence: CDR1 MDHEN, CDR2 SYDVKM.

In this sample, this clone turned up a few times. The CDR3 region is CASTLGTRQETQYF. CDR3 coding DNA: TGTGCCAGCACCTTGGGGACGAGGCAAGAGACCCAGTACTTC. J is TRBJ2-5 and V is TRBV2; D tentatively reads TRBD1 or TRBD2 (5 bases each). Germline V gene lookup returns CDR1 SNHLY and CDR2 FYNNEI. V dropped 7 bases and J dropped 2 bases, with 14 bases sitting between them. There are 14 residues in the CDR3. Full variable domain (missing parts from reference TRBV2 and TRBJ2-5): EPEVTQTPSHQVTQMGQEVILRCVPISNHLYFYWYRQILGQKVEFLVSFYNNEISEKSEIFDDQFSVERPDGSNFTLKIRSTKLEDSAMYFCASTLGTRQETQYFGPGTRLLVL.

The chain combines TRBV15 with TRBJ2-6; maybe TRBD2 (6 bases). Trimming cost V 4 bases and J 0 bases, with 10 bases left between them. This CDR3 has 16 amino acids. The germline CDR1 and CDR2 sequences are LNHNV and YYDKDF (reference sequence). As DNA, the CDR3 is TGTGCCACCAGCATCGGGCGGGACTCTGGGGCCAACGTCCTGACTTTC. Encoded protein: CATSIGRDSGANVLTF.

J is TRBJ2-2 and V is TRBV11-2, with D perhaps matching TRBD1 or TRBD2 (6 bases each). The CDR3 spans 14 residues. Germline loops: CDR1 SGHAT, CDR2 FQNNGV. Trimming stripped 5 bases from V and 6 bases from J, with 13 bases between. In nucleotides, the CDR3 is TGTGCCAGCAGCCGGACCGGGGGCGCCGGGGAGCTGTTTTTT. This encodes CASSRTGGAGELFF. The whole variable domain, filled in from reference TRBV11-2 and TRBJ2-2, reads EAGVAQSPRYKIIEKRQSVAFWCNPISGHATLYWYQQILGQGPKLLIQFQNNGVVDDSQLPKDRFSAERLKGVDSTLKIQPAKLEDSAVYLCASSRTGGAGELFFGEGSRLTVL.

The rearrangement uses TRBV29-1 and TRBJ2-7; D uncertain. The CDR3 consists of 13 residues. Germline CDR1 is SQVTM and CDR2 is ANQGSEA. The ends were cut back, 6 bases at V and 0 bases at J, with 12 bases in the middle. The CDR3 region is CSVVTASSYEQYF. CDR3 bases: TGCAGCGTCGTGACCGCGAGCTCCTACGAGCAGTACTTC.

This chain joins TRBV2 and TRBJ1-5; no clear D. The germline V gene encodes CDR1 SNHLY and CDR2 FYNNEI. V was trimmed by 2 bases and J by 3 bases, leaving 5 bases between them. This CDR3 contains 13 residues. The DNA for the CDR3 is TGTGCCAGCAGTGAATATCCCAATCAGCCCCAGCATTTT. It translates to CASSEYPNQPQHF. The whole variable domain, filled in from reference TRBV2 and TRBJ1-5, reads EPEVTQTPSHQVTQMGQEVILRCVPISNHLYFYWYRQILGQKVEFLVSFYNNEISEKSEIFDDQFSVERPDGSNFTLKIRSTKLEDSAMYFCASSEYPNQPQHFGDGTRLSIL.

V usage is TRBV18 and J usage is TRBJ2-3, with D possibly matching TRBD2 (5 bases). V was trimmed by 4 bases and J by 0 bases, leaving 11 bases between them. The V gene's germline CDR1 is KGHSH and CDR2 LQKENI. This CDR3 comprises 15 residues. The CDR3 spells CASSLGAASTDTQYF. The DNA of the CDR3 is TGTGCCAGCTCACTGGGAGCCGCAAGCACAGATACGCAGTATTTT.